This T cell receptor beta chain is drawn from a study of T cells in Graves' hyperthyroidism and ophthalmopathy. Regions amplified from RNA transcripts were the TCR beta CDR3 regions. With the HTBI primer set, the TCR CDR3 went through a first round of RT-PCR. TCRdb used MiXCR to reprocess the multiplex PCR reads, holding one entry per CDR3 protein. The sample records about 680,000 distinct CDR3 sequences, approximately 40% being singletons. This clonotype was seen at least ten times. Sequencing was done on a sample of blood. The sequence came from a woman aged 40 to 49 with Graves' hyperthyroidism.

The CDR3 sequence: CASTRVGQPQHF. For the CDR3, the DNA is TGTGCCAGTACAAGGGTTGGGCAGCCCCAGCATTTT. V usage is TRBV19 and J usage is TRBJ1-5; no clear D gene. The CDR3 runs to 12 residues. Germline V CDR1 and CDR2: LNHDA, SQIVND (reference sequence). V was pared by 7 bases and J by 7 bases, with 11 bases between.